Listed below are T cell receptor beta chains from one sample, sequenced in a study of regulatory T cells in long-lasting Graves disease. Each CDR3 protein gets one entry after TCRdb re-called the multiplex PCR reads with MiXCR. The repertoire holds about 440,000 distinct CDR3 sequences, with just under 15% as singletons. These same data were also listed under a study on T cells in Graves' hyperthyroidism and ophthalmopathy.

The sequencing used peripheral blood mononuclear cells (PBMCs), collected at new diagnosis, from a patient treated with antithyroid drugs. These receptors all come from a woman in her twenties or thirties with Graves disease. The CDR3 runs from the conserved cysteine through the conserved F or W. Each record gives: CDR3 length, V gene, clone size, J gene, D gene, CDR3 DNA, CDR3 protein. The D gene is left open where the match is weak. Clone sizes are given selectively: once, few, many, or a class where the clone is expanded.

length: 19; V: TRBV4-1; size: few; J: TRBJ2-2; D: TRBD2; DNA: TGCGCCAGCAGCCAAGAAGAGGGGGTAGCGGGAGTGAACACCGGGGAGCTGTTTTTT; CDR3: CASSQEEGVAGVNTGELFF
length: 18; V: TRBV18; size: -; J: TRBJ1-3; D: -; DNA: TGTGCCAGCTCACCCAAGACCCTCCCGGCCCTAATTGGAAACACCATATATTTT; CDR3: CASSPKTLPALIGNTIYF
length: 14; V: TRBV24-1; size: many; J: TRBJ2-5; D: -; DNA: TGTGCCACCAGTGATTCGGGTTGGAAAGAGACCCAGTACTTC; CDR3: CATSDSGWKETQYF
length: 15; V: TRBV6-2/TRBV6-3; size: -; J: TRBJ2-1; D: -; DNA: TGTGCCAGCAGTTACTCGGGGACAAGCTACAATGAGCAGTTCTTC; CDR3: CASSYSGTSYNEQFF
length: 16; V: TRBV12-3/TRBV12-4; size: many; J: TRBJ2-5; D: -; DNA: TGTGCCAGCAGCTTAGTCCCAACAGCGTACCAAGAGACCCAGTACTTC; CDR3: CASSLVPTAYQETQYF
length: 15; V: TRBV10-3; size: -; J: TRBJ2-1; D: TRBD1; DNA: TGTGCCATCATCCCGGACAGGGGGCGCAACAATGAGCAGTTCTTC; CDR3: CAIIPDRGRNNEQFF
length: 13; V: TRBV20-1; size: many; J: TRBJ1-1; D: -; DNA: TGCAGTGCTAGAGAACAGGGGAACACTGAAGCTTTCTTT; CDR3: CSAREQGNTEAFF
length: 16; V: TRBV9; size: -; J: TRBJ1-2; D: -; DNA: TGTGCCAGCAGCGTAGCTACGACATCTAACCCTGATGGCTACACCTTC; CDR3: CASSVATTSNPDGYTF
length: 15; V: TRBV2; size: many; J: TRBJ2-3; D: TRBD2; DNA: TGTGCCACCTATAGCGGGAGGTCTAGCACAGATACGCAGTATTTT; CDR3: CATYSGRSSTDTQYF
length: 16; V: TRBV7-8; size: many; J: TRBJ2-5; D: -; DNA: TGTGCCAGCAGCACCCCCCATCGGACCTTCCAAGAGACCCAGTACTTC; CDR3: CASSTPHRTFQETQYF
length: 13; V: TRBV5-1; size: many; J: TRBJ2-7; D: -; DNA: TGCGCCAGCAGCCTGGGGACAGCGGGGGAGCAGTACTTC; CDR3: CASSLGTAGEQYF
length: 14; V: TRBV29-1; size: many; J: TRBJ2-1; D: TRBD2; DNA: TGCAGCGTTGTGACTAGCGGAGATTACAATGAGCAGTTCTTC; CDR3: CSVVTSGDYNEQFF
length: 18; V: TRBV5-1; size: many; J: TRBJ2-1; D: TRBD2; DNA: TGCGCCAGCAGCTTGGTTTTCCTAGCGGGGACAGACTACAATGAGCAGTTCTTC; CDR3: CASSLVFLAGTDYNEQFF
length: 13; V: TRBV6-2/TRBV6-3; size: many; J: TRBJ2-5; D: -; DNA: TGTGCCAGCAGTTACTCCCAGGGGGAGACCCAGTACTTC; CDR3: CASSYSQGETQYF
length: 14; V: TRBV7-2; size: few; J: TRBJ1-2; D: TRBD1; DNA: TGTGCCAGCAGCTTGACAGGGCCGGAGTACGGCTACACCTTC; CDR3: CASSLTGPEYGYTF
length: 17; V: TRBV4-1; size: many; J: TRBJ2-1; D: TRBD2; DNA: TGCGCCAGCAGCCAAGGGACTAGCGGGAACACGCCTAATGAGCAGTTCTTC; CDR3: CASSQGTSGNTPNEQFF
length: 14; V: TRBV3-1; size: many; J: TRBJ2-1; D: TRBD2; DNA: TGTGCCAGCAGCCCGGGACTAGCGGGATTTGAGCAGTTCTTC; CDR3: CASSPGLAGFEQFF
length: 14; V: TRBV14; size: many; J: TRBJ2-7; D: TRBD2; DNA: TGTGCCAGCAGCCAAGATGGGCTAGCGGGAGGGCCTATCTTC; CDR3: CASSQDGLAGGPIF
length: 16; V: TRBV2; size: many; J: TRBJ2-5; D: -; DNA: TGTGCCAGCAGTGAATCCCGCACGCGGGGACAAGAGACCCAGTACTTC; CDR3: CASSESRTRGQETQYF
length: 22; V: TRBV28; size: many; J: TRBJ2-3; D: TRBD2; DNA: TGTGCCAGCAGTTTATCTAAACTGCCGGGACTAGCGGGAGGTGGGGAAATAGATACGCAGTATTTT; CDR3: CASSLSKLPGLAGGGEIDTQYF
length: 15; V: TRBV6-2/TRBV6-3; size: many; J: TRBJ2-7; D: -; DNA: TGTGCCAGCACCCAAAGAGACGGACTACCCTACGAGCAGTACTTC; CDR3: CASTQRDGLPYEQYF
length: 15; V: TRBV27; size: -; J: TRBJ2-2; D: TRBD1; DNA: TGTGCCAGCCAGATAAGGACAGGAGTGGACGGGGAGCTGTTTTTT; CDR3: CASQIRTGVDGELFF
length: 16; V: TRBV18; size: many; J: TRBJ2-4; D: -; DNA: TGTGCCAGCTCCCGACATTGGGGCCTAGCCAAAAACATTCAGTACTTC; CDR3: CASSRHWGLAKNIQYF
length: 14; V: TRBV28; size: many; J: TRBJ2-1; D: -; DNA: TGTGCCAGCAGACTCGCCGGACAGAGCAATGAGCAGTTCTTC; CDR3: CASRLAGQSNEQFF
length: 16; V: TRBV3-1; size: few; J: TRBJ2-6; D: -; DNA: TGTGCCAGCAGCCAAGGGGGGACCTCAGGGGCCAACGTCCTGACTTTC; CDR3: CASSQGGTSGANVLTF
length: 13; V: TRBV11-1; size: -; J: TRBJ2-1; D: -; DNA: TGTGCCAGCACCCAAATGAGCTACAATGAGCAGTTCTTC; CDR3: CASTQMSYNEQFF
length: 15; V: TRBV3-1; size: many; J: TRBJ1-3; D: -; DNA: TGTGCCAGCAGCCTACCCCTCGGGCTCCGAAACACCATATATTTT; CDR3: CASSLPLGLRNTIYF
length: 12; V: TRBV6-1; size: few; J: TRBJ1-6; D: -; DNA: TGTGCCACCAGAGTCGGAGATTCACCCCTCCACTTT; CDR3: CATRVGDSPLHF
length: 13; V: TRBV3-1; size: many; J: TRBJ2-7; D: -; DNA: TGTGCCAGCAGCCAAGAACTCTCCTACGAGCAGTACTTC; CDR3: CASSQELSYEQYF
length: 14; V: TRBV6-2/TRBV6-3; size: many; J: TRBJ2-7; D: TRBD2; DNA: TGTGCCAGCAGAGACACCGGGACTAGAGGCGAGCAGTACTTC; CDR3: CASRDTGTRGEQYF
length: 17; V: TRBV12-3/TRBV12-4; size: many; J: TRBJ1-1; D: -; DNA: TGTGCCAGCAGTTTTCCGGAAAGACGGATTTCGGGATTTGAAGCTTTCTTT; CDR3: CASSFPERRISGFEAFF
length: 14; V: TRBV20-1; size: many; J: TRBJ2-3; D: TRBD2; DNA: TGCAGTGCGGTGAGCGGGGGAAGCACAGATACGCAGTATTTT; CDR3: CSAVSGGSTDTQYF
length: 15; V: TRBV20-1; size: many; J: TRBJ1-2; D: -; DNA: TGCAGTGCTAGGACACTCCAACCATCTAACTATGGCTACACCTTC; CDR3: CSARTLQPSNYGYTF
length: 15; V: TRBV7-6; size: few; J: TRBJ2-3; D: -; DNA: TGTGCCAGCAGCTTAGTGACACCCCCCACAGATACGCAGTATTTT; CDR3: CASSLVTPPTDTQYF
length: 15; V: TRBV19; size: few; J: TRBJ2-7; D: TRBD2; DNA: TGTGCCAGTAGTATAGGTCTAGCGGGGGCCTACGAGCAGTACTTC; CDR3: CASSIGLAGAYEQYF
length: 16; V: TRBV7-9; size: -; J: TRBJ2-1; D: TRBD2; DNA: TGTGCCAGCAGCTTAAATAGCGGGAGAACCTACAATGAGCAGTTCTTC; CDR3: CASSLNSGRTYNEQFF
length: 13; V: TRBV30; size: many; J: TRBJ2-2; D: -; DNA: TGTGCCTGGAGCCAGACGAACACCGGGGAGCTGTTTTTT; CDR3: CAWSQTNTGELFF
length: 17; V: TRBV11-2; size: many; J: TRBJ2-5; D: -; DNA: TGTGCCAGCAGCTTAGTACGGGATGGCAGGGGTCAAGAGACCCAGTACTTC; CDR3: CASSLVRDGRGQETQYF
length: 15; V: TRBV3-1; size: many; J: TRBJ1-2; D: -; DNA: TGTGCCAGCAGCCAAGATCCGGTAGGGCCATATGGCTACACCTTC; CDR3: CASSQDPVGPYGYTF
length: 11; V: TRBV24-1; size: many; J: TRBJ2-7; D: TRBD2; DNA: TGTGCCACCGAGGCGGGGGGGGAGCAGTACTTC; CDR3: CATEAGGEQYF